This T cell receptor beta chain was sequenced during a study of blood T cell repertoires in COVID-19. TCRdb's copy holds only in-frame clones and misses some; the assay was immunoSEQ multiplex PCR. Among around 250,000 clones listed, approximately 88% were seen once. Those enrolled, adults aged roughly 18 to 95 years, came from some 25 US areas. A COVID-19 case had been met by exposed participants during the 2 weeks before study entry. Germline CDR1 and CDR2: KGHSH and LQKENI. V was clipped by 6 bases and J by 5 bases; unmatched bases: 9. The CDR3 runs to 15 residues. The gene calls are TRBV18 and TRBJ1-4; TRBD1 aligns across 7 bases. This receptor was taken from a woman aged 40-49 years who had been exposed to COVID-19. Sample: PBMCs or T cells enriched from blood (not recorded which). The CDR3 DNA sequence: TGTGCCAGCTCGCTTTCGCCAGGGGGAAATGAAAAACTGTTTTTT. Protein: CASSLSPGGNEKLFF.